A single count supports the clone carrying this T cell receptor beta chain. Its antigen is still unknown. The data were taken from a study of PD-1 blockade in classical Hodgkin lymphoma. Study context: The study gave patients nivolumab 3 mg/kg intravenously every 2 weeks.

Study findings and constraints: Healthy donors reportedly exceeded newly diagnosed patients in baseline TCR diversity. Similar baseline diversity was found in complete responders and newly diagnosed patients. Exclusion was the outcome for patients who began nivolumab under 1 year after ASCT.

CDR1 is LNHDA, CDR2 SQIVND, per germline (reference sequence). This CDR3 is built from 14 residues. V shed 2 bases and J shed 8 bases, with 10 bases lying between them. Relapse was seen in all patients after autologous stem cell transplantation, and brentuximab vedotin exposure was variable. Produced via immunoSEQ multiplex PCR; TCRdb's table is partial and in-frame only. Among 66,000 or so clones listed, about two thirds were seen once. The sequences come from peripheral blood mononuclear cells (PBMCs), collected before the second cycle of nivolumab. The sequence was obtained from a human donor with classical Hodgkin lymphoma. The genes are TRBV19 and TRBJ1-6; D call uncertain. The CDR3 DNA reads as TGTGCCAGTAGTATATACGGAACTGATTCACCCCTCCACTTT. It is translated as CASSIYGTDSPLHF.